Presented here are 22 T cell receptor beta chains from one specimen sequenced in a study of Ad26.COV2.S vaccination and SARS-CoV-2 variants. Noted treatment: some 20 received Ad26.COV2.S at low or high dose, single or two shots; about five received placebo; per-sample allocation not given. Sampling took place 63 days after the first vaccine or placebo injection. Profiled with immunoSEQ multiplex PCR; TCRdb holds only in-frame clones, not every one. In the table there are 410,000 or so clones, about nine tenths of which are singletons. The starting material was peripheral blood, obtained in a trial of Ad26.COV2.S vaccine versus placebo. Receptors originate from a person aged 18-65 years who received the Ad26.COV2.S COVID-19 vaccine or a placebo.

This rearrangement joins TRBV5-4 to TRBJ1-2; D gene uncertain. The germline V and J ends were trimmed by 1 base and 7 bases, with 11 bases remaining between them. Germline V gene sequence: CDR1 SGHNT, CDR2 YYREEE (reference sequence). CDR3 size: 13 residues. Here the CDR3 reads CASSLPKGVGYTF. In nucleotides, the CDR3 is TGTGCCAGCAGCTTGCCAAAGGGCGTTGGCTACACCTTC.

The chain couples TRBV20-1 to TRBJ2-6; 7 bases align to TRBD1. The CDR3 covers 17 residues. Trimming removed 3 bases from V and 1 base from J; junction bases left unmatched: 9. Germline lookup yields CDR1 DFQATT and CDR2 SNEGSKA (reference sequence). CDR3 sequence (DNA): TGCAGTGCTAGTACAGTCAGGGGGAGTTCTGGGGCCAACGTCCTGACTTTC. Translated: CSASTVRGSSGANVLTF.

V is TRBV6-2 or TRBV6-3 and J is TRBJ2-1; 9 bases line up with TRBD1. V gave up 4 bases and J gave up 6 bases; unmatched junction bases: 7. Germline V gene lookup returns CDR1 MNHEY and CDR2 SVGEGT. The CDR3 consists of 15 residues. Written as DNA, the CDR3 is TGTGCCAGCAGTTCTCACGGGACAGGGCTCAATGAGCAGTTCTTC. It yields the protein CASSSHGTGLNEQFF.

This rearrangement joins TRBV15 to TRBJ2-3; maybe TRBD2 (5 bases). Germline-derived CDR1 and CDR2 are LNHNV and YYDKDF (reference sequence). The CDR3 is 16 amino acids. V lost 2 bases and J lost 6, with 18 bases in between. In DNA form, the CDR3 reads TGTGCCACCAGCAGATCCGGGAACAAGGGTACGGATACGCAGTATTTT. This sequence encodes CATSRSGNKGTDTQYF.

The chain is built from TRBV6-5 and TRBJ2-7; D tentatively fits TRBD1 or TRBD2 (5 bases each). The CDR3 loop spans 14 amino acids. V was shortened by 6 bases and J by 4 bases, with 16 bases between the two germline ends. Germline values: CDR1 MNHEY, CDR2 SVGAGI. Here the CDR3 reads CASSPSWGKYEQYF. In DNA, the CDR3 is TGTGCCAGCAGCCCGTCGTGGGGGAAATACGAGCAGTACTTC.

This chain connects TRBV7-9 to TRBJ1-6, with a possible D match to TRBD1 (6 bases). Trimming shortened V by 5 bases and J by 2 bases, and 13 bases separated the two germline ends. Germline V gene data show CDR1 as SEHNR and CDR2 as FQNEAQ (reference sequence). This CDR3 has 16 residues. CDR3 residues: CASSPVGGPYNSPLHF. CDR3 nucleotides: TGTGCCAGCAGCCCAGTGGGGGGGCCCTATAATTCACCCCTCCACTTT.

The chain combines TRBV15 with TRBJ2-4; no reliable D call. V lost 0 bases and J lost 10, with 13 bases in between. Germline assignment: CDR1 LNHNV and CDR2 YYDKDF (reference sequence). The CDR3 covers 14 residues. CDR3 sequence (DNA): TGTGCCACCAGCAGAGATCTCCTTTCCCCTATTCAGTACTTC. Its translation is CATSRDLLSPIQYF.

The rearrangement uses TRBV7-9 and TRBJ2-7, with a tentative D call TRBD1 (5 bases). Trimming stripped 5 bases from V and 7 bases from J, with 15 bases between. The CDR3 runs 13 residues. Per germline, CDR1 SEHNR and CDR2 FQNEAQ (reference sequence). This chain's CDR3 is CASSPRGVEEQYF. The CDR3 DNA reads as TGTGCCAGCAGCCCTAGGGGTGTGGAGGAGCAGTACTTC.

The chain recombines TRBV30 with TRBJ1-1, with a weak D call TRBD1 (6 bases). Germline values: CDR1 GTSNPN, CDR2 SVGIG (reference sequence). The V end was cut by 4 bases, the J end by 1 base, with 16 bases between. The CDR3 is 15 residues long. CDR3 loop: CAWILLRGGNTEAFF. As DNA, the CDR3 is TGTGCCTGGATTCTACTTAGAGGGGGGAACACTGAAGCTTTCTTT.

V and J are TRBV9 and TRBJ1-2, with 7 bases fitting TRBD1. The J segment lost 2 bases and the V segment lost 4 bases, leaving 8 bases of the junction unmatched. Germline values: CDR1 SGDLS, CDR2 YYNGEE. CDR3 length equals 15 residues. The CDR3: CASSPPATGNYGYTF. CDR3 nucleotides: TGTGCCAGCAGCCCCCCCGCGACAGGGAACTATGGCTACACCTTC.

The CDR3 sequence: CATSRSGDRGSYEQYF. The CDR3 coding sequence is TGTGCCACCAGCAGGTCCGGGGACAGGGGATCCTACGAGCAGTACTTC. The gene calls are TRBV15 and TRBJ2-7; 10 bases fit TRBD1. Germline-derived CDR1 and CDR2 are LNHNV and YYDKDF (reference sequence). The CDR3 length is 16 residues. Unmatched junction bases numbered 6, after V lost 3 bases and J lost 1 base.

As regards this clone: This specimen includes other DNA sequences encoding the same CDR3. V and J are TRBV11-2 and TRBJ1-2; D not resolved. The germline V gene has CDR1 SGHAT and CDR2 FQNNGV. The CDR3 is 12 amino acids. V lost 5 bases and J lost 6, with 10 bases in between. The CDR3 here is CASSLSGDGYTF. CDR3 DNA: TGTGCCAGCAGCCTCTCCGGGGATGGCTACACCTTC.

This chain connects TRBV9 to TRBJ1-4; possible D gene TRBD1, 5 bases. Trimming removed 4 bases from V and 0 bases from J, with 16 bases in between. The germline CDR1 and CDR2 sequences are SGDLS and YYNGEE. This CDR3 has 17 amino acids. The CDR3 spells CASSPGDGFATNEKLFF. The CDR3 DNA reads TGTGCCAGCAGCCCCGGGGACGGATTTGCAACTAATGAAAAACTGTTTTTT.

This chain uses TRBV7-2 with TRBJ1-2; D is possibly TRBD1 (5 bases). V lost 1 base and J 3 bases, leaving 15 bases between the germline ends. The CDR3 has 16 amino acids. In germline, CDR1 is SGHTA, CDR2 FQGNSA. CDR3 sequence (DNA): TGTGCCAGCAGCTTAGTATGGCAGCCGGGGGACTATGGCTACACCTTC. This translates into CASSLVWQPGDYGYTF.

This clone has more than one count but fewer than ten. The chain carries TRBV18 and TRBJ1-6, with unresolved D. V lost 2 bases, J lost 6 bases, and 8 bases lay in between. The CDR3 covers 14 residues. Germline values: CDR1 KGHSH, CDR2 LQKENI. In DNA form, the CDR3 reads TGTGCCAGCTCACCAGCAGTCCTTAATTCACCCCTCCACTTT. Protein sequence: CASSPAVLNSPLHF.

This chain connects TRBV10-3 to TRBJ1-6; D may be TRBD1 (5 bases). The CDR3 extends over 16 amino acids. V shed 3 bases and J shed 4 bases, with 13 bases lying between them. Germline CDR1 and CDR2: ENHRY and SYGVKD. CDR3 nucleotide sequence: TGTGCCATCAGTGATGGGGGTGCTGGGTATAATTCACCCCTCCACTTT. Translating it yields CAISDGGAGYNSPLHF.

In this sample, this clone turned up once. The V call is TRBV20-1, the J call TRBJ2-7, with D uncertain. Trimming left V 3 bases short and J 0 bases short, with 6 bases between. Germline lookup yields CDR1 DFQATT and CDR2 SNEGSKA (reference sequence). The CDR3 contains 12 residues. The CDR3 region has the DNA TGCAGTGCTAGTGGTTACTCCTACGAGCAGTACTTC. Translating gives CSASGYSYEQYF.

This chain connects TRBV7-9 to TRBJ1-4, with D unclear. This CDR3 is 14 amino acids long. V lost 5 bases and J lost 6, with 13 bases in between. CDR1 and CDR2 (germline): SEHNR, FQNEAQ (reference sequence). This CDR3 reads CASSQQNVYEKLFF. In DNA, the CDR3 is TGTGCCAGCAGCCAACAAAATGTGTATGAAAAACTGTTTTTT.

V usage is TRBV4-3 and J usage is TRBJ2-7, with D hard to call. The germline CDR1 and CDR2 sequences are LGHNA and YSLEER. Deletions cut 0 bases from V and 0 bases from J, with 12 bases between. The CDR3 is made up of 16 amino acids. The CDR3 protein is CASSQDQDKSSYEQYF. CDR3 nucleotides: TGCGCCAGCAGCCAAGACCAGGATAAGTCCTCCTACGAGCAGTACTTC.

V usage is TRBV27 and J usage is TRBJ2-5; D may be TRBD1 or TRBD2 (5 bases each). The CDR3 sequence is 14 residues long. CDR1 is MNHEY and CDR2 is SMNVEV in the germline V gene (reference sequence). V gave up 4 bases and J gave up 5 bases, with 14 bases separating them. The CDR3 here is CASSSVWDVETQYF. The CDR3 DNA follows: TGTGCCAGCAGTTCCGTCTGGGACGTGGAGACCCAGTACTTC.

The J gene is TRBJ1-5, the V gene TRBV9; 9 nucleotides align to TRBD1. The V gene end was trimmed by 4 bases and the J gene end by 5 bases; junction bases not matched to a gene: 10. In germline, CDR1 is SGDLS, CDR2 YYNGEE. The CDR3 has 16 residues. As DNA, the CDR3 is TGTGCCAGCAGCCCGCGGGACAGGGAAAAAGATCAGCCCCAGCATTTT. Encoded protein: CASSPRDREKDQPQHF.

J is TRBJ1-2 and V is TRBV27; D possibly corresponds to TRBD1 (5 bases). Germline CDR1 and CDR2: MNHEY and SMNVEV (reference sequence). Trimming cost V 6 bases and J 0 bases, with 14 bases left between them. The CDR3 runs 15 residues. The CDR3 nucleotides are TGTGCCAGCAGCCCCGCGGGGGGACCTAACTATGGCTACACCTTC. Amino acids: CASSPAGGPNYGYTF.